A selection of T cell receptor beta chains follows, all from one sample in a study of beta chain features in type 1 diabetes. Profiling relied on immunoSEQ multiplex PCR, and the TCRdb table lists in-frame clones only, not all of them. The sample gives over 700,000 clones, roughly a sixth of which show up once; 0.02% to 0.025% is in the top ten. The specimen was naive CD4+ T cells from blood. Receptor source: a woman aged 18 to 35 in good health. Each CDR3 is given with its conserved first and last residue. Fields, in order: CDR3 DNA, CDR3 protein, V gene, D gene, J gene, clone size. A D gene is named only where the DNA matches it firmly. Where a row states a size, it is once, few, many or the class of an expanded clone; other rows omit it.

TGTGCCACCAGTCCGAGGCACCAAGAGACCCAGTACTTC	CATSPRHQETQYF	TRBV15	NA	TRBJ2-5	few
TGTGCCATCAGTGAGAGGCAGCTCTACGAGCAGTACTTC	CAISERQLYEQYF	TRBV10-3	NA	TRBJ2-7	many
TGTGCCAGCAGTTTAGTGACCAACGGTCGGGAGCAGTACTTC	CASSLVTNGREQYF	TRBV28	NA	TRBJ2-7	few
TGCGCCAGCAGCGATCTAGTCGATACGCAGTATTTT	CASSDLVDTQYF	TRBV5-1	NA	TRBJ2-3	NA
TGCAGCGTCGCTACCACTAGCGGGAGAAGCGAGCAGTACTTC	CSVATTSGRSEQYF	TRBV29-1	TRBD2	TRBJ2-7	few
TGTGCCAGTAGTCGTAGCGGGAACACCGGGGAGCTGTTTTTT	CASSRSGNTGELFF	TRBV19	NA	TRBJ2-2	few
TGCGCCAGCAGCTTGGCTGGATTCACAGATACGCAGTATTTT	CASSLAGFTDTQYF	TRBV5-1	NA	TRBJ2-3	NA
TGTGCCAGCAGCCCAACGCCAGATTCCATCTATGGCTACACCTTC	CASSPTPDSIYGYTF	TRBV7-3	NA	TRBJ1-2	NA
TGTGCCAGCAGTTTTGTGGGCCCGGAGACCCAGTACTTC	CASSFVGPETQYF	TRBV28	NA	TRBJ2-5	few
TGTGCCAGCAGCACCAGGGTACCGAACACCGGGGAGCTGTTTTTT	CASSTRVPNTGELFF	TRBV7-2	NA	TRBJ2-2	few